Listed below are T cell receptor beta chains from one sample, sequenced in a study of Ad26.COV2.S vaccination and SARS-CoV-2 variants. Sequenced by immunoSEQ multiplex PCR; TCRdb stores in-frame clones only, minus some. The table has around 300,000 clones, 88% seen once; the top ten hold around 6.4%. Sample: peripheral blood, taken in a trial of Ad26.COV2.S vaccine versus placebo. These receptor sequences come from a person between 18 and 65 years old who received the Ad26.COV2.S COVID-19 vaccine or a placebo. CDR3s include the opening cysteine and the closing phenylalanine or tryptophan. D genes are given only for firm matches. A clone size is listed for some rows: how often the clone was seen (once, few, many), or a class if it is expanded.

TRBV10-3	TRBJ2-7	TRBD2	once	CAISDWTSGSEQYF	TGTGCCATCAGTGATTGGACTAGCGGGAGTGAGCAGTACTTC
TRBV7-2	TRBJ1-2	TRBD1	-	CASTWTGVNYGYTF	TGTGCCAGCACCTGGACAGGGGTGAACTATGGCTACACCTTC
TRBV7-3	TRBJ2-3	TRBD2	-	CASSPKYSGRGSDTQYF	TGTGCCAGCAGCCCGAAATATAGCGGGAGGGGGTCAGATACGCAGTATTTT
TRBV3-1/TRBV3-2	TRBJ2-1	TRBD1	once	CASSQAGTGVPNNEQFF	TGTGCCAGCAGCCAGGCGGGGACAGGGGTCCCCAACAATGAGCAGTTCTTC
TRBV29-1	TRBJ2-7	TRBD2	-	CSVRILAGGRNEQYF	TGCAGCGTTCGCATATTAGCGGGGGGTCGTAACGAGCAGTACTTC
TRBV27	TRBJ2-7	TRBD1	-	CASASSPFPGGRGEQYF	TGTGCCAGCGCTTCCTCCCCCTTTCCAGGGGGCAGGGGCGAGCAGTACTTC
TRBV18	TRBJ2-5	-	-	CASSPSSYGQETQYF	TGTGCCAGCTCACCTTCCTCCTATGGGCAAGAGACCCAGTACTTC
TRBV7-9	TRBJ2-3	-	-	CASSSNRGYGTDTQYF	TGTGCCAGCAGCTCCAATCGAGGCTATGGCACAGATACGCAGTATTTT
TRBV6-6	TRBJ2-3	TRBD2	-	CAITSGNTDTQYF	TGTGCCATAACTAGCGGGAACACAGATACGCAGTATTTT
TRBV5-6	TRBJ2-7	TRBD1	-	CASSINGQGREQYF	TGTGCCAGCAGCATAAATGGACAGGGGCGCGAGCAGTACTTC
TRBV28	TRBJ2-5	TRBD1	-	CASSTGGRETQYF	TGTGCCAGCTCGACAGGGGGCCGAGAGACCCAGTACTTC
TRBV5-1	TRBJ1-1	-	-	CASSLRADIEAFF	TGCGCCAGCAGCTTGCGGGCGGACATTGAAGCTTTCTTT
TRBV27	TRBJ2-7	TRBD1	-	CASSLWDRTNSYEQYF	TGTGCCAGCAGTTTATGGGACAGGACCAACTCCTACGAGCAGTACTTC
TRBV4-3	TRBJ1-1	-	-	CASSQIVGAGNTEAFF	TGCGCCAGCAGCCAAATTGTAGGGGCGGGGAACACTGAAGCTTTCTTT
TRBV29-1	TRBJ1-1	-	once	CSGRQRNTEAFF	TGCAGCGGGAGACAGAGGAACACTGAAGCTTTCTTT
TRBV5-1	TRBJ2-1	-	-	CASSETTPNEQFF	TGCGCCAGCAGCGAGACTACGCCCAATGAGCAGTTCTTC
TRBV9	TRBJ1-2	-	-	CASSVTGYGYTF	TGTGCCAGCAGCGTCACAGGGTATGGCTACACCTTC
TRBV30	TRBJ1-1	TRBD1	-	CAWDPTGVYGWMTEAFF	TGTGCCTGGGACCCGACAGGGGTTTACGGTTGGATGACTGAAGCTTTCTTT
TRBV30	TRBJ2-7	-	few	CAWSDSHLPEQYF	TGTGCCTGGAGCGACAGTCATCTCCCCGAGCAGTACTTC
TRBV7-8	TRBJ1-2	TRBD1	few	CASSLAVPRQGLGYTF	TGTGCCAGCAGCTTAGCGGTACCGCGACAGGGGCTGGGCTACACCTTC
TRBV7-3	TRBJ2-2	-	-	CASSPRFSTGNTGELFF	TGTGCCAGCAGCCCACGATTTAGCACGGGGAACACCGGGGAGCTGTTTTTT
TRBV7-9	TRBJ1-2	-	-	CASSSPGRSFKGSYTF	TGTGCCAGCAGCTCCCCGGGACGGTCTTTCAAAGGGAGCTACACCTTC
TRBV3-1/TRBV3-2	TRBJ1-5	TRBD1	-	CASSPRTGINQPQHF	TGTGCCAGCAGCCCACGGACAGGGATCAATCAGCCCCAGCATTTT
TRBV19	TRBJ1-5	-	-	CASSISQTINQPQHF	TGTGCCAGTAGTATAAGCCAGACGATTAATCAGCCCCAGCATTTT
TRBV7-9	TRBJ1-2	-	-	CASSSPLTSRDYGYTF	TGTGCCAGCAGCTCCCCATTGACAAGCCGGGACTATGGCTACACCTTC
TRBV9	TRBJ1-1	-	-	CASSSRQNTEAFF	TGTGCCAGCAGCAGTCGACAGAACACTGAAGCTTTCTTT
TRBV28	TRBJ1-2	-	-	CASSTGTNYGYTF	TGTGCCAGTTCGACGGGGACTAACTATGGCTACACCTTC
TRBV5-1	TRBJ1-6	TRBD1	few	CASSLKEGAALNSPLHF	TGCGCCAGCAGCTTAAAGGAGGGGGCGGCTTTAAATTCACCCCTCCACTTT
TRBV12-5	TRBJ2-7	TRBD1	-	CASGPGQTRLLEQYF	TGTGCTAGTGGCCCGGGACAGACAAGGCTCCTCGAGCAGTACTTC
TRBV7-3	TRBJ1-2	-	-	CASSLSNTANYGYTF	TGTGCCAGCAGCTTAAGCAACACCGCTAACTATGGCTACACCTTC
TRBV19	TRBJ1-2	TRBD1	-	CASSQGQGVNYGYTF	TGTGCCAGTAGCCAGGGACAGGGAGTAAACTATGGCTACACCTTC
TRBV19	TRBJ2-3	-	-	CASSIPREWDTQYF	TGTGCCAGTAGTATACCACGGGAGTGGGATACGCAGTATTTT
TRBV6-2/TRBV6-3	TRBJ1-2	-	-	CASSYVSANYGYTF	TGTGCCAGCAGTTACGTCAGCGCTAACTATGGCTACACCTTC
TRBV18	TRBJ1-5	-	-	CASSPRGQGGQPQHF	TGTGCCAGCTCACCACGGGGGCAGGGAGGTCAGCCCCAGCATTTT
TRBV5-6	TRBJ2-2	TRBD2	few	CASTEIQGLGGTGELFF	TGTGCCAGCACCGAAATCCAGGGACTAGGGGGCACCGGGGAGCTGTTTTTT
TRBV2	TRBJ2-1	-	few	CASREELASYNEQFF	TGTGCCAGCAGGGAGGAATTGGCTTCCTACAATGAGCAGTTCTTC
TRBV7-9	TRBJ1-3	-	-	CASTLGGGNTIYF	TGTGCCAGCACCCTGGGAGGTGGAAACACCATATATTTT
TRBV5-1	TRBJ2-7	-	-	CASSLAQGFSYEQYF	TGCGCCAGCAGCTTGGCCCAGGGCTTTTCCTACGAGCAGTACTTC
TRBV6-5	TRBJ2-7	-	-	CASSYSGGGDTYEQYF	TGTGCCAGCAGTTACTCCGGCGGGGGCGACACCTACGAGCAGTACTTC
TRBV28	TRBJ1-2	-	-	CASRDTNGYTF	TGTGCCAGCCGGGACACAAATGGCTACACCTTC
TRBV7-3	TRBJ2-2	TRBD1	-	CASSLSTGVAPTGELFF	TGTGCCAGCAGCCTCTCTACAGGGGTTGCGCCGACCGGGGAGCTGTTTTTT
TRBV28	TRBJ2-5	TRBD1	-	CASRMVGTAEKTQYF	TGTGCCAGCAGGATGGTAGGGACAGCAGAAAAGACCCAGTACTTC
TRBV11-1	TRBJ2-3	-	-	CASSFGTDLTDTQYF	TGTGCCAGCAGCTTCGGGACGGATCTCACAGATACGCAGTATTTT
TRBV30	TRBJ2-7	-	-	CAWTSYFLYEQYF	TGTGCCTGGACCTCGTATTTCCTCTACGAGCAGTACTTC
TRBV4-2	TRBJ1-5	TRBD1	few	CASSQTDRGNQPQHF	TGTGCCAGCAGCCAAACGGACAGGGGGAATCAGCCCCAGCATTTT
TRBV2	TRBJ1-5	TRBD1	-	CASREGDRAYQPQHF	TGTGCCAGCAGGGAGGGGGACAGGGCCTATCAGCCCCAGCATTTT
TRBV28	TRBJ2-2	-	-	CASSSGAGELFF	TGTGCCAGCAGCTCTGGTGCCGGGGAGCTGTTTTTT
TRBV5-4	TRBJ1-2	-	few	CASSLREGSDGYTF	TGTGCCAGCAGCTTGAGAGAAGGGTCGGACGGCTACACCTTC
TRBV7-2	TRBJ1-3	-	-	CASSLNPGGNTIYF	TGTGCCAGCAGCTTAAATCCAGGCGGAAACACCATATATTTT
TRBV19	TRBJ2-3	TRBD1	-	CASSPGQGTDTQYF	TGTGCCAGTAGTCCGGGACAGGGAACAGATACGCAGTATTTT
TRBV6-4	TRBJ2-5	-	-	CASSRRPQETQYF	TGTGCCAGCAGCCGCAGGCCCCAAGAGACCCAGTACTTC
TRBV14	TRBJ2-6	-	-	CASSQTIIEQEIFSGANVLTF	TGTGCCAGCAGCCAGACCATAATCGAACAGGAAATCTTCTCTGGGGCCAACGTCCTGACTTTC
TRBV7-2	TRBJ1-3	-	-	CASSLVAGNSGNTIYF	TGTGCCAGCAGCTTAGTTGCGGGAAACTCTGGAAACACCATATATTTT
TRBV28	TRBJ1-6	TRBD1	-	CASTITGDNSPLHF	TGTGCCAGCACCATTACAGGGGATAATTCACCCCTCCACTTT
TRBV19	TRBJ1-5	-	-	CTSSIDRWGAAQHF	TGTACCAGTAGTATAGATCGGTGGGGGGCGGCCCAGCATTTT
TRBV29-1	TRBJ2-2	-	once	CSVQQPPGTGELFF	TGCAGCGTTCAACAACCGCCAGGTACCGGGGAGCTGTTTTTT
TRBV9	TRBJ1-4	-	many	CAGPKGLFF	TGTGCCGGACCTAAAGGGCTGTTTTTT
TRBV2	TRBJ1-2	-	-	CASSEAVTGSWGYTF	TGTGCCAGCAGTGAAGCCGTTACAGGGAGTTGGGGCTACACCTTC
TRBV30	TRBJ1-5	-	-	CAWSPQGNQPQHF	TGTGCCTGGAGTCCCCAGGGGAACCAGCCCCAGCATTTT
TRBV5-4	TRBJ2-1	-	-	CASSLPMQGYNEQFF	TGTGCCAGCAGCTTGCCTATGCAGGGCTACAATGAGCAGTTCTTC